The 3 T cell receptor beta chains below were found in one sample sequenced in a study of OX40 agonist ivuxolimab in advanced cancers. TCRdb's copy holds only in-frame clones and misses some; the assay was immunoSEQ multiplex PCR. The profile covers about 93,000 clones, with approximately 94% appearing a single time and around 2.8% taken by the ten largest. Material: CD4+ or CD8+ T cells sorted from blood, obtained in a trial of the OX40 agonist ivuxolimab. All receptors derive from an adult with an advanced solid tumor such as melanoma, head and neck, liver or kidney cancer.

V is TRBV28 and J is TRBJ2-7; 7 nucleotides agree with TRBD1. Trimming removed 2 bases from V and 9 bases from J; junction bases left unmatched: 13. The CDR3 length is 15 residues. From germline, CDR1 is MDHEN and CDR2 SYDVKM. CDR3 protein: CASSLIRGGLSGQYF. As DNA, the CDR3 is TGTGCCAGCAGTTTAATTCGAGGGGGCCTTTCCGGGCAGTACTTC.

This chain connects TRBV6-4 to TRBJ1-1; perhaps TRBD1 as D (6 bases). Trimming stripped 5 bases from V and 1 base from J, with 8 bases between. The germline V gene has CDR1 MRHNA and CDR2 SNTAGT. The CDR3 totals 13 residues. The CDR3 sequence: CASSSDRNTEAFF. CDR3 DNA sequence: TGTGCCAGCAGTTCGGACAGGAACACTGAAGCTTTCTTT.

In this sample, this clone turned up once. The chain has TRBV5-1 and TRBJ2-7, with D tentatively TRBD1 (8 bases). Trimming cost V 0 bases and J 2 bases, with 12 bases left between them. Germline CDR1 reads SGHRS; CDR2 reads YFSETQ. The CDR3 contains 15 residues. CDR3 DNA sequence: TGCGCCAGCAGCTTGGGAACAGGGGGGGCCTACGAGCAGTACTTC. This codes for CASSLGTGGAYEQYF.